This T cell receptor (beta chain) was sequenced for a study of CD8+ T cells in alopecia areata (dated by TCRdb to the late 2010s). Regarding the complete study: The treated patients took part in an open-label pilot trial in which moderate-to-severe alopecia areata was treated with oral tofacitinib at 5 to 10 mg twice daily. Tofacitinib was administered for 6 to 18 months, and 6 months of follow-up off drug were then conducted to assess delayed response and recurrence. For the treated patients, the SALT score, which quantifies what percentage of scalp surface area is affected, served as the measure of disease severity. In both human patients and the C3H/HeJ mouse model, the study applied high-throughput TCRbeta sequencing to look at T cell clonal expansion in alopecia areata. In humans, TCRbeta sequencing was performed on scalp tissue and on sorted CD4+ and CD8+ peripheral blood T cells from healthy controls and from patients with patchy or totalis/universalis alopecia areata. Tofacitinib-treated patients had biopsies at baseline and at 4 and 24 weeks of treatment, with a later scalp biopsy in several patients. Scalp clonality was compared among normal scalp (n=4), patchy alopecia areata scalp (n=8), and alopecia totalis/universalis scalp (n=8). The RNA source kit depended on sample type: the PAXgene miRNA kit for fixed scalp, the miRNeasy kit for PBMCs, and the RNeasy kit for mouse skin. TCRbeta CDR3 regions were amplified by immunoSEQ multiplex PCR using 35 Vbeta forward and 13 Jbeta reverse primers. The paper's findings and limits, for the study overall: Resident alphabeta T cells in normal human skin are also sequenced, complicating scalp TCR repertoire analysis, unlike mouse skin dominated by gammadelta T cells. With tofacitinib, both scalp clonality and the number of expanded CD8+ clones among the top 100 scalp clones went down significantly. Because the treated cohort was small and had only one nonresponder, larger studies are needed to examine links between baseline CD8+ expansion and response. Lesional scalp, especially in alopecia totalis/universalis, showed higher clonality and more expanded CD8+ clones than normal scalp, suggesting antigenic drive. Shared TCR sequences between patients were less evident than in mice, which may be partly attributable to HLA diversity in the patient population. During tofacitinib treatment, many expanded lesional clones stuck around in both scalp and blood, and this persistence may partly explain why relapse happens after treatment is stopped.

Remarks on this clone: Its binding antigen is unknown. No clone much larger than this one lies a single base away; base qualities are absent.

Receptor libraries were prepared by the immunoSEQ multiplex PCR assay. For TCR sequencing, RNA was extracted from every sample and reverse transcribed into cDNA to serve as template. First-strand cDNA was synthesized using SuperScript III with a 2:1 mix of oligo-dT and random hexamers. A synthetic immune receptor repertoire was used to measure amplification bias, and any remaining bias was corrected computationally. On the authors' methods: After raw reads were preprocessed to remove errors, the CDR3 was defined following IMGT conventions as running from the conserved cysteine to phenylalanine. To get clonality, Shannon entropy was normalized by log2 of the number of productive unique TCRs and the result was subtracted from 1. CD4 or CD8 identity of scalp clones was inferred by cross-referencing scalp TCRbeta sequences with sorted blood CD4 and CD8 repertoires. TCRdb's version of the immuneACCESS table is confined to in-frame rearrangements and falls short of the full clone set. An unresolved V gene accounts for under half of the shortfall where checked; the remainder is of unknown origin. The V and J calls and clone size were taken over from that table, and D and trimming were inferred from the DNA. The sample has about 190,000 clones on record, around 56% of them singletons. The ten largest clones represent approximately 0.7% of the sample.

This specimen's time point label, interpreted: more than 3 weeks on oral tofacitinib. Sample treatment or condition, as interpreted from the label and publication: oral pan-JAK inhibitor, 5-10 mg twice daily. Peripheral blood and lesional scalp punch biopsies were obtained from patients with alopecia areata. PBMCs were isolated by density centrifugation and stained for CD3, CD4 and CD8, after which CD4+ and CD8+ T cells were sorted on a FACSAria. The receptor comes from a human donor with alopecia areata. The source material was CD4+ T cells sorted from blood, sampled at week 4, from a patient treated with tofacitinib.

Here is the DNA: TGCGCCAGCAGCTTGACGGGAGGGGAAAATGAGCAGTTCTTC. Its product reads: CASSLTGGENEQFF. Rearrangement joined TRBV5-1 to TRBJ2-1, and TRBD2 aligns with 8 junction nucleotides. The CDR3 runs 14 amino acids, cysteine and phenylalanine included. Only the CDR3 part of the read is kept: 42 bases, read in frame from the first base. CDR1 SGHRS and CDR2 YFSETQ were looked up in the germline V gene. V has 1 base trimmed and J has 7 bases trimmed; junction bases matching no gene number 4.